This T cell receptor (beta chain) was obtained from a study of immune evolution from preneoplasia to lung adenocarcinoma. Study outcomes and limitations: Later-stage lesions seemingly showed higher T cell density and diversity than normal lung.

Patient tissue came from resections in Japan or China, 2014–2017. Method: immunoSEQ multiplex PCR; TCRdb's copy keeps in-frame clones and lacks some. The sample lists fewer than 6,000 clones, roughly 76% occurring once. Remarks on this clone: Its antigen is still unknown.

Input material: FFPE minimally invasive lung adenocarcinoma tissue. The clonotype comes from a person aged 60-79 years with lung adenocarcinoma.

CDR3 region: CASSYTYGRNSPLHF. The DNA for the CDR3 is TGTGCCAGCAGTTACACTTATGGGAGGAATTCACCCCTCCACTTT. This rearrangement joins TRBV6-5 to TRBJ1-6, with D uncertain. This CDR3 has 15 residues. The germline V and J ends were trimmed by 2 bases and 7 bases, with 12 bases remaining between them. CDR1 is MNHEY, CDR2 SVGAGI, per germline.